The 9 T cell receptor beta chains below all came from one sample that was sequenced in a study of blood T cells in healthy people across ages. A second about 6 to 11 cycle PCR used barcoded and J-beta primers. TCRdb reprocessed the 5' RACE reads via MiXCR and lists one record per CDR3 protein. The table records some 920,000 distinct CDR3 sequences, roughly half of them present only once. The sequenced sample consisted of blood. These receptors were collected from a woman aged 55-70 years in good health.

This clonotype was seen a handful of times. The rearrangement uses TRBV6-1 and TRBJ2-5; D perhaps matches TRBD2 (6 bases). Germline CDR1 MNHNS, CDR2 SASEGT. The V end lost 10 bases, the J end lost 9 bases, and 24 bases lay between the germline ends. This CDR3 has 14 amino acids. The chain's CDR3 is CATGKGRTGKAQYF. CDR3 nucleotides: TGTGCCACTGGGAAGGGGAGGACGGGGAAAGCCCAGTACTTC.

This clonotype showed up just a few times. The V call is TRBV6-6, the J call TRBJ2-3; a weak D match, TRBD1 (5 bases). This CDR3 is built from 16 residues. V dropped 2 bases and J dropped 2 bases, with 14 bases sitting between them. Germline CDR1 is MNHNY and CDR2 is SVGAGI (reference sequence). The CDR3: CASSYPPRRATDTQYF. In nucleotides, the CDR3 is TGTGCCAGCAGTTACCCCCCACGCAGGGCCACAGATACGCAGTATTTT.

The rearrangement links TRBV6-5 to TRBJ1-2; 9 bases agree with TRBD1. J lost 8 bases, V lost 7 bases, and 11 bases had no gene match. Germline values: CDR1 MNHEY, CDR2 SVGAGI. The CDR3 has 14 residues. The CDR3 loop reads CASTTTGGAGGYTF. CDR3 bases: TGTGCCAGCACCACTACAGGGGGCGCAGGGGGCTACACCTTC.

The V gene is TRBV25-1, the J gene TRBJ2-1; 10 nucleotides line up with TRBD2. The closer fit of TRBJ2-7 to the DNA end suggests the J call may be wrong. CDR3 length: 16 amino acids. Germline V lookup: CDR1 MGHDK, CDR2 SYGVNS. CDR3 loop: CASTIGTSDAYNEQYF. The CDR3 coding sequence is TGTGCCAGCACGATAGGGACTAGCGACGCCTACAATGAGCAGTACTTC.

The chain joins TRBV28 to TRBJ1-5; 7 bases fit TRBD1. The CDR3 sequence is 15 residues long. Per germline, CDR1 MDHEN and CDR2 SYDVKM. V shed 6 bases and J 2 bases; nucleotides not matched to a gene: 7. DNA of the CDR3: TGTGCCAGCAGCCCCAGGGGGTCGGGCAATCAGCCCCAGCATTTT. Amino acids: CASSPRGSGNQPQHF.

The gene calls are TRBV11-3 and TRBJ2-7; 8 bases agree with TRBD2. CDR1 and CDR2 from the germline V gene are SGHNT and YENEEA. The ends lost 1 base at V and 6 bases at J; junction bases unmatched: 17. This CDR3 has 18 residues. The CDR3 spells CASSLGGHGGTRGFEQYF. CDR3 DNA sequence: TGTGCCAGCAGCTTAGGAGGACATGGTGGGACTAGGGGCTTCGAGCAGTACTTC.

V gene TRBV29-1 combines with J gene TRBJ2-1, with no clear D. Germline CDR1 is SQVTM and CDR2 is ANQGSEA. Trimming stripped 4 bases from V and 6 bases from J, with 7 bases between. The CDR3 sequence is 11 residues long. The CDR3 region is CSVATINEQFF. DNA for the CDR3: TGCAGCGTTGCCACTATCAATGAGCAGTTCTTC.

CDR3 sequence reads: CSARARQETQYF. In DNA form, the CDR3 reads TGCAGTGCTAGAGCCAGACAAGAGACCCAGTACTTC. This rearrangement joins TRBV20-1 to TRBJ2-5, with D unresolved. This CDR3 comprises 12 residues. With 1 base removed from V and 2 bases from J, the gap between germline ends came to 5 bases. CDR1 is DFQATT and CDR2 is SNEGSKA in the germline V gene (reference sequence).

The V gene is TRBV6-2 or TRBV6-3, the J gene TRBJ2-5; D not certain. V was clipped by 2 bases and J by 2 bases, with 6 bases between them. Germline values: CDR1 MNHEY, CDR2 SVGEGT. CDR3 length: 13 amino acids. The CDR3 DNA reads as TGTGCCAGCAGTTACCAGGATCAAGAGACCCAGTACTTC. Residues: CASSYQDQETQYF.